The clone carrying this T cell receptor beta chain was counted a few times. No antigen is known for it. The CDR3 spans 17 residues. Trimming took 4 bases from V and 0 from J; bases not matched to a gene: 8. Germline-derived CDR1 and CDR2 are KGHSH and LQKENI. MiXCR, applied by TCRdb to the RT-PCR reads, yields one record per CDR3 protein. The sample records around 760,000 distinct CDR3 sequences, approximately 13% being singletons. This entry is derived from a study of response to subunit inactivated influenza vaccine. Study results and caveats: The authors suggested that every seasonal influenza vaccination recruits few new T cells.

This clonotype was sampled from a middle-aged man who received an inactivated influenza vaccine. V and J are TRBV18 and TRBJ2-5, with 10 bases that match TRBD2. Material: PBMCs from blood, obtained around 15 days before vaccination. CDR3 protein: CASSRRLAGGHQETQYF. As DNA, the CDR3 is TGTGCCAGCTCACGACGCTTAGCGGGGGGCCACCAAGAGACCCAGTACTTC.